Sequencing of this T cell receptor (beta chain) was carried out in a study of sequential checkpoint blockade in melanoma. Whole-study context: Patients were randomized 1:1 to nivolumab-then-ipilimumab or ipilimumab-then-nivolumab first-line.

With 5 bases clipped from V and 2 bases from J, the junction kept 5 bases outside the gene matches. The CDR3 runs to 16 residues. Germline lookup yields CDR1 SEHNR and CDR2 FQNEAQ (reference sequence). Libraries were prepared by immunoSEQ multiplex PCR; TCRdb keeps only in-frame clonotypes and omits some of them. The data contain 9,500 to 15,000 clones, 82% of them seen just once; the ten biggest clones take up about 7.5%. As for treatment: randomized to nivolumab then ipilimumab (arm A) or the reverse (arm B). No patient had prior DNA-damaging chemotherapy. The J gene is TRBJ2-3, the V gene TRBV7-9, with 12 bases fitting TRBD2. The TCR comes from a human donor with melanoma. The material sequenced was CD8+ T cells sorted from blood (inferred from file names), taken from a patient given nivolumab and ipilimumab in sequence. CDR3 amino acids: CASSPGLAGPTDTQYF. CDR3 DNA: TGTGCCAGCAGCCCCGGACTAGCGGGGCCCACAGATACGCAGTATTTT. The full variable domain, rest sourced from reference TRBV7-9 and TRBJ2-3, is DTGVSQNPRHKITKRGQNVTFRCDPISEHNRLYWYRQTLGQGPEFLTYFQNEAQLEKSRLLSDRFSAERPKGSFSTLEIQRTEQGDSAMYLCASSPGLAGPTDTQYFGPGTRLTVL.